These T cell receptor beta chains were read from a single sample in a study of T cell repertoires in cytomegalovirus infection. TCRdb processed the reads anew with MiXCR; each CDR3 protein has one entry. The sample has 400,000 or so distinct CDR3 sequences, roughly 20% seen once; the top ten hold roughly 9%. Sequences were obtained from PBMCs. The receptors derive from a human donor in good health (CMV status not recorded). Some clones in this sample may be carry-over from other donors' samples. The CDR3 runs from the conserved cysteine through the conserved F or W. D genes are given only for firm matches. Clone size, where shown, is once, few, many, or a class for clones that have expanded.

cdr3_aa: CASSRPQGAIIETQYF
cdr3_nt: TGTGCCAGCAGCAGACCACAGGGGGCCATTATCGAGACCCAGTACTTC
clone_size: many
v_call: TRBV6-1
d_call: TRBD1
j_call: TRBJ2-5

cdr3_aa: CASTEVRGGETQYF
cdr3_nt: TGTGCCAGCACCGAAGTCAGGGGGGGTGAGACCCAGTACTTC
clone_size: NA
v_call: TRBV2
d_call: NA
j_call: TRBJ2-5

cdr3_aa: CASSLSGTEAFF
cdr3_nt: TGTGCCAGCAGCTTATCTGGGACTGAAGCTTTCTTT
clone_size: many
v_call: TRBV7-2
d_call: NA
j_call: TRBJ1-1

cdr3_aa: CAISPGQENTEAFF
cdr3_nt: TGTGCCATCAGTCCTGGACAGGAGAACACTGAAGCTTTCTTT
clone_size: NA
v_call: TRBV10-3
d_call: TRBD1
j_call: TRBJ1-1

cdr3_aa: CASRDMGFGGYTF
cdr3_nt: TGTGCCAGCAGAGACATGGGGTTTGGTGGCTACACCTTC
clone_size: few
v_call: TRBV6-5
d_call: NA
j_call: TRBJ1-2

cdr3_aa: CSVGSELLNEQFF
cdr3_nt: TGCAGCGTTGGATCCGAGCTCCTCAATGAGCAGTTCTTC
clone_size: few
v_call: TRBV29-1
d_call: NA
j_call: TRBJ2-1

cdr3_aa: CASRGPGPLLETQYF
cdr3_nt: TGTGCCAGCAGGGGCCCGGGACCCTTGTTGGAGACCCAGTACTTC
clone_size: many
v_call: TRBV28
d_call: NA
j_call: TRBJ2-5

cdr3_aa: CSAQTRSYEQYF
cdr3_nt: TGCAGTGCTCAGACAAGAAGCTACGAGCAGTACTTC
clone_size: NA
v_call: TRBV20-1
d_call: NA
j_call: TRBJ2-7

cdr3_aa: CASSEEVTQPQHF
cdr3_nt: TGTGCCAGCAGTGAAGAGGTTACCCAGCCCCAGCATTTT
clone_size: NA
v_call: TRBV2
d_call: NA
j_call: TRBJ1-5

cdr3_aa: CASSRRTSGNGYNEQFF
cdr3_nt: TGTGCCAGCAGTCGTAGGACTAGCGGCAATGGGTACAATGAGCAGTTCTTC
clone_size: NA
v_call: TRBV5-4
d_call: TRBD2
j_call: TRBJ2-1

cdr3_aa: CASSPTQAGGEQPQHF
cdr3_nt: TGTGCCAGTAGTCCAACGCAGGCAGGGGGAGAACAGCCCCAGCATTTT
clone_size: few
v_call: TRBV19
d_call: TRBD1
j_call: TRBJ1-5

cdr3_aa: CSGGQAWNADTQYF
cdr3_nt: TGCAGTGGTGGGCAAGCGTGGAATGCAGATACGCAGTATTTT
clone_size: NA
v_call: TRBV20-1
d_call: NA
j_call: TRBJ2-3

cdr3_aa: CASRDLGQFPNTEAFF
cdr3_nt: TGTGCCAGCAGGGACTTAGGACAGTTTCCGAACACTGAAGCTTTCTTT
clone_size: many
v_call: TRBV12-3/TRBV12-4
d_call: NA
j_call: TRBJ1-1

cdr3_aa: CSVVGGGGFTEAFF
cdr3_nt: TGCAGCGTTGTGGGTGGGGGGGGCTTTACTGAAGCTTTCTTT
clone_size: few
v_call: TRBV29-1
d_call: NA
j_call: TRBJ1-1

cdr3_aa: CSVEVGQTQETQYF
cdr3_nt: TGCAGCGTTGAGGTCGGGCAGACCCAAGAGACCCAGTACTTC
clone_size: many
v_call: TRBV29-1
d_call: NA
j_call: TRBJ2-5

cdr3_aa: CATSREQLNSPLHF
cdr3_nt: TGTGCCACCAGCAGAGAACAGCTTAATTCACCCCTCCACTTT
clone_size: NA
v_call: TRBV15
d_call: NA
j_call: TRBJ1-6

cdr3_aa: CASSLTWGSTEAFF
cdr3_nt: TGTGCCAGCAGCTTAACCTGGGGGAGCACTGAAGCTTTCTTT
clone_size: many
v_call: TRBV7-3
d_call: NA
j_call: TRBJ1-1

cdr3_aa: CSAREGDKLFF
cdr3_nt: TGCAGTGCTAGGGAAGGAGACAAACTGTTTTTT
clone_size: NA
v_call: TRBV20-1
d_call: NA
j_call: TRBJ1-4

cdr3_aa: CASSSDRVRYEQYF
cdr3_nt: TGTGCCAGCAGCTCCGACAGGGTAAGGTACGAGCAGTACTTC
clone_size: many
v_call: TRBV7-8
d_call: TRBD1
j_call: TRBJ2-7

cdr3_aa: CASSLVVGIDYGYTF
cdr3_nt: TGTGCCAGCAGCTTAGTGGTGGGCATTGACTATGGCTACACCTTC
clone_size: many
v_call: TRBV7-2
d_call: NA
j_call: TRBJ1-2

cdr3_aa: CASSLTPTSTDTQYF
cdr3_nt: TGTGCCAGCAGCTTGACTCCCACTAGCACAGATACGCAGTATTTT
clone_size: NA
v_call: TRBV5-6
d_call: NA
j_call: TRBJ2-3

cdr3_aa: CATSSLREPRDTQYF
cdr3_nt: TGTGCCACCAGCTCACTCCGGGAGCCACGAGATACGCAGTATTTT
clone_size: few
v_call: TRBV15
d_call: NA
j_call: TRBJ2-3